This record looks at one TCR beta chain sequence and its context. This sample is drawn from a study of blood T cells in healthy people across ages. Study information: There was about one barcoded beta molecule captured by template switching per two T cells.

Healthy Caucasians from Russia aged roughly 6 to 90 served as donors. The ends lost 2 bases at V and 14 bases at J; junction bases unmatched: 1. Per the germline V gene, CDR1 is SGHKS and CDR2 is YYEKEE (reference sequence). This CDR3 has 11 amino acids. It was with a sample-barcoded 5' primer and a J-beta primer mix that a second PCR of roughly 7 to 12 cycles was run. With 12 random nucleotides, a template-switch adaptor tagged each individual cDNA molecule. Each CDR3 protein gets one entry after TCRdb re-called the 5' RACE reads with MiXCR. The repertoire holds some 1.8 million distinct CDR3 sequences, with about two fifths as singletons.

Sequencing was done on a sample of blood. The TCR originated in a human donor in good health. V gene TRBV5-5 combines with J gene TRBJ2-4; TRBD1 matches at 10 bases. The CDR3 is CASSFGQGEYF. CDR3 sequence (DNA): TGTGCCAGCAGCTTTGGACAGGGGGAGTACTTC.